This T cell receptor (beta chain) derives from a study of T cell repertoires in cytomegalovirus infection. Study summary: Through public TCR beta signatures, both CMV infection and matching HLA type were indicated.

MiXCR was run by TCRdb on the reads, yielding one entry per CDR3 protein. The sample contains fewer than 700,000 distinct CDR3 sequences, about 24% of which appear only once. In regard to this clonotype: Its antigen remains unknown.

The CDR3 is 14 amino acids. V lost 8 bases and J lost 1, with 13 bases in between. In germline, CDR1 is MNHEY, CDR2 SVGEGT. Study findings and constraints: Carriage of CMV together with the relevant HLA was identifiable through cumulative public TCR beta family frequency. HLA-C-restricted CMV clonotypes gave the most frequent clonotype in two of eight donors.

The rearrangement links TRBV6-2 or TRBV6-3 to TRBJ2-3; the D is unclear. The specimen sequenced was CD8+ T cells from PBMCs. This TCR derives from a human donor in good health (CMV status not recorded). Some clones in this sample may be carry-over from other donors' samples. DNA for the CDR3: TGTGCCAGCGGGGTAGGGCTCCGCACAGATACGCAGTATTTT. Translation gives CASGVGLRTDTQYF.